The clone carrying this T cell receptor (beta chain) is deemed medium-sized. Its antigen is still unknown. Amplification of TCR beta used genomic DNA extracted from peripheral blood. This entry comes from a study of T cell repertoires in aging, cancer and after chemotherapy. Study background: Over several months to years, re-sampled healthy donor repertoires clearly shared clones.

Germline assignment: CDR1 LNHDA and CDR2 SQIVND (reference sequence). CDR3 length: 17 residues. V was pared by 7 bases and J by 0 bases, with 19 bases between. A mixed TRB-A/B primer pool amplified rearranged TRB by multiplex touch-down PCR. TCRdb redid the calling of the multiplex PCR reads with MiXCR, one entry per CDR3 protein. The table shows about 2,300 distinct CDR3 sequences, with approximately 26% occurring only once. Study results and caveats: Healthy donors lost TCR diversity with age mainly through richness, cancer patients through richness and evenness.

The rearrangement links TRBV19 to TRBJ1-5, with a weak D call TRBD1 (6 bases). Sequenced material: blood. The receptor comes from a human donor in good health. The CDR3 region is CASKGGASGYSNQPQHF. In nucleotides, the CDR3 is TGTGCCAGTAAGGGGGGGGCCAGTGGATATAGCAATCAGCCCCAGCATTTT. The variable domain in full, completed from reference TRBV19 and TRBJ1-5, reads DGGITQSPKYLFRKEGQNVTLSCEQNLNHDAMYWYRQDPGQGLRLIYYSQIVNDFQKGDIAEGYSVSREKKESFPLTVTSAQKNPTAFYLCASKGGASGYSNQPQHFGDGTRLSIL.